These 30 T cell receptor beta chains came from one sample sequenced in a study of T cell changes during pregnancy in multiple sclerosis. Data came from immunoSEQ multiplex PCR; TCRdb stores just in-frame clones and leaves some out. The repertoire holds 100,000 or so clones, with approximately 92% as singletons. This sample comprised peripheral blood, obtained in the first trimester of pregnancy. The receptor source for this set is a female donor with multiple sclerosis, enrolled in a pregnancy study.

This clone appeared a single time. The gene calls are TRBV15 and TRBJ1-2; D gene uncertain. This CDR3 has 13 amino acids. From germline, CDR1 is LNHNV and CDR2 YYDKDF (reference sequence). V lost 2 bases, J lost 8 bases, and 12 bases lay in between. CDR3 protein: CATSRQASGGYTF. Written as DNA, the CDR3 is TGTGCCACCAGCAGACAGGCTTCGGGGGGCTACACCTTC.

The rearrangement links TRBV5-4 to TRBJ1-2, with 7 bases aligning to TRBD1. The CDR3 length is 15 residues. Germline V lookup: CDR1 SGHNT, CDR2 YYREEE (reference sequence). Trimming took 4 bases from V and 5 from J; bases not matched to a gene: 11. The CDR3 spells CASSAQGRGVYGYTF. The CDR3 coding sequence is TGTGCCAGCAGCGCACAGGGGAGAGGGGTTTATGGCTACACCTTC.

The chain carries TRBV5-6 and TRBJ1-2; D ambiguous. CDR1 is SGHDT and CDR2 is YYEEEE in the germline V gene. Trimming cost V 3 bases and J 7 bases, with 22 bases left between them. The CDR3 extends over 16 amino acids. The CDR3 region is CASSSDTARVYGGYTF. The CDR3 DNA is TGTGCCAGCAGCTCTGATACCGCCCGGGTGTATGGTGGCTACACCTTC.

The rearrangement joins TRBV7-8 to TRBJ2-1; D not certain. Germline loops: CDR1 SGHVS, CDR2 FQNEAQ. The CDR3 length is 11 residues. Trimming removed 5 bases at V and 7 bases at J, with 6 bases between. The CDR3 loop is CASSISNEQFF. CDR3 coding DNA: TGTGCCAGCAGCATCAGTAATGAGCAGTTCTTC.

The chain combines TRBV6-1 with TRBJ2-1; D might be TRBD2 (6 bases). V was trimmed by 2 bases and J by 7 bases, leaving 15 bases between them. The germline CDR1 and CDR2 sequences are MNHNS and SASEGT. This CDR3 has 15 amino acids. CDR3 loop: CASSEFLGGGNEQFF. CDR3 sequence (DNA): TGTGCCAGCAGTGAATTCCTGGGGGGTGGGAATGAGCAGTTCTTC.

The chain couples TRBV9 to TRBJ2-7, with TRBD1 identical over 10 bases. This CDR3 contains 15 residues. The germline CDR1 and CDR2 sequences are SGDLS and YYNGEE. J lost 5 bases, V lost 2 bases, and 7 bases had no gene match. CDR3 protein: CASSVRDRGYHEQYF. DNA of the CDR3: TGTGCCAGCAGCGTCCGGGACAGGGGTTACCACGAGCAGTACTTC.

Points on this clone: Other DNA sequences in this sample translate to the same CDR3. The gene calls are TRBV9 and TRBJ2-2; D is possibly TRBD1 (6 bases). Trimming cost V 0 bases and J 8 bases, with 8 bases left between them. The CDR3 spans 13 residues. The V gene's germline CDR1 is SGDLS and CDR2 YYNGEE. CDR3 DNA sequence: TGTGCCAGCAGCGTAGGGGGGACAGGGGAGCTGTTTTTT. This codes for CASSVGGTGELFF. Full variable domain (rest looked up from reference TRBV9 and TRBJ2-2): DSGVTQTPKHLITATGQRVTLRCSPRSGDLSVYWYQQSLDQGLQFLIQYYNGEERAKGNILERFSAQQFPDLHSELNLSSLELGDSALYFCASSVGGTGELFFGEGSRLTVL.

This rearrangement joins TRBV4-1 to TRBJ2-5, with D perhaps TRBD1 (5 bases). With 1 base removed from V and 4 bases from J, the gap between germline ends came to 13 bases. The CDR3 length is 15 residues. CDR1 is MGHRA, CDR2 YSYEKL, per germline. CDR3 DNA sequence: TGCGCCAGCAGCCAAGTGGGGCTGCCCCGAGAGACCCAGTACTTC. It is translated as CASSQVGLPRETQYF.

The chain has TRBV30 and TRBJ1-2, with D possibly being TRBD1 (5 bases). Per germline, CDR1 GTSNPN and CDR2 SVGIG (reference sequence). This CDR3 is built from 16 residues. Trimming shortened V by 3 bases and J by 1 base, and 18 bases separated the two germline ends. CDR3 amino acids: CAWSWGGTVGNYGYTF. Here the CDR3 DNA reads TGTGCCTGGAGCTGGGGGGGGACTGTAGGTAACTATGGCTACACCTTC. Together with reference TRBV30 and TRBJ1-2, the CDR3 gives the full variable domain: SQTIHQWPATLVQPVGSPLSLECTVEGTSNPNLYWYRQAAGRGLQLLFYSVGIGQISSEVPQNLSASRPQDRQFILSSKKLLLSDSGFYLCAWSWGGTVGNYGYTFGSGTRLTVV.

This chain uses TRBV19 with TRBJ1-1; 10 bases map to TRBD1. The CDR3 contains 13 residues. The germline V gene encodes CDR1 LNHDA and CDR2 SQIVND (reference sequence). Trimming took 7 bases from V and 3 from J; bases not matched to a gene: 2. DNA of the CDR3: TGTGCCAGTATGGACAGGGGGTACACTGAAGCTTTCTTT. It codes for CASMDRGYTEAFF.

The chain carries TRBV7-3 and TRBJ1-2, with 9 bases lining up with TRBD1. The CDR3 extends over 15 amino acids. Germline CDR1 reads SGHTA; CDR2 reads FQGTGA. The J segment lost 2 bases and the V segment lost 5 bases, leaving 6 bases of the junction unmatched. The CDR3 reads CASSPGQGSNYGYTF. CDR3 DNA sequence: TGTGCCAGCAGCCCCGGACAGGGGTCGAACTATGGCTACACCTTC. The entire variable domain, with the rest obtained from reference TRBV7-3 and TRBJ1-2, is as follows: GAGVSQTPSNKVTEKGKYVELRCDPISGHTALYWYRQSLGQGPEFLIYFQGTGAADDSGLPNDRFFAVRPEGSVSTLKIQRTERGDSAVYLCASSPGQGSNYGYTFGSGTRLTVV.

The V call is TRBV9, the J call TRBJ1-5; D uncertain. The CDR3 extends over 14 amino acids. Germline assignment: CDR1 SGDLS and CDR2 YYNGEE. The germline V and J ends were trimmed by 0 bases and 4 bases, with 8 bases remaining between them. The CDR3 reads CASSVEDGNQPQHF. The DNA for the CDR3 is TGTGCCAGCAGCGTAGAAGACGGGAATCAGCCCCAGCATTTT.

The rearrangement uses TRBV6-1 and TRBJ1-5, with D perhaps TRBD1 (6 bases). V lost 5 bases and J lost 5, with 10 bases in between. Germline CDR1 is MNHNS and CDR2 is SASEGT. This CDR3 region has 13 residues. The CDR3 nucleotides are TGTGCCAGCAGTATACACAGGGATCAGCCCCAGCATTTT. It encodes CASSIHRDQPQHF.

This clone was found once. The J gene is TRBJ2-2, the V gene TRBV9, with D possibly being TRBD1 (5 bases). Germline-derived CDR1 and CDR2 are SGDLS and YYNGEE. V lost 6 bases, J lost 4 bases, and 10 bases lay in between. The CDR3 has 13 residues. In DNA form, the CDR3 reads TGTGCCAGCATGCAGGGCGGCACCGGGGAGCTGTTTTTT. This encodes CASMQGGTGELFF.

The chain recombines TRBV5-1 with TRBJ2-1, with no clear D. The CDR3 is 12 amino acids. V gave up 3 bases and J gave up 4 bases, with 5 bases separating them. The germline gives CDR1 SGHRS, CDR2 YFSETQ. In DNA, the CDR3 is TGCGCCAGCAGCTCCGGGTACAATGAGCAGTTCTTC. Translation: CASSSGYNEQFF. The variable domain in full, completed from reference TRBV5-1 and TRBJ2-1, reads KAGVTQTPRYLIKTRGQQVTLSCSPISGHRSVSWYQQTPGQGLQFLFEYFSETQRNKGNFPGRFSGRQFSNSRSEMNVSTLELGDSALYLCASSSGYNEQFFGPGTRLTVL.

This CDR3 is CASSIMAAGRRGVSRDGYTF. DNA of the CDR3: TGTGCCAGCTCAATTATGGCGGCGGGGCGCCGCGGGGTCTCGAGAGATGGCTACACCTTC. The chain is built from TRBV18 and TRBJ1-2; possible D gene TRBD1, 5 bases. There are 20 residues in the CDR3. The V and J ends lost 5 bases and 6 bases respectively, with 34 bases between them. The germline CDR1 and CDR2 sequences are KGHSH and LQKENI.

The chain uses TRBV30 and TRBJ1-6; 8 bases match TRBD1. Germline CDR1 reads GTSNPN; CDR2 reads SVGIG (reference sequence). V was clipped by 4 bases and J by 11 bases; unmatched bases: 7. This CDR3 comprises 13 residues. For the CDR3, the DNA is TGTGCCTGGACCGGACAGGGAACGACACCCCTCCACTTT. It translates to CAWTGQGTTPLHF.

V and J are TRBV4-2 and TRBJ2-3, with 11 nucleotides matching TRBD2. Germline V CDR1 and CDR2: LGHNA, YNFKEQ. Trimming cost V 4 bases and J 0 bases; bases outside gene matches: 12. The CDR3 has 19 residues. CDR3 residues: CASSLRLAGLLTSTDTQYF. The CDR3 DNA follows: TGTGCCAGCAGCCTTAGACTAGCGGGGTTACTTACCAGCACAGATACGCAGTATTTT.

The V gene is TRBV6-5, the J gene TRBJ2-5, with 9 bases identical to TRBD2. CDR1 and CDR2 from the germline V gene are MNHEY and SVGAGI. The CDR3 spans 13 residues. The trim removed 2 bases at V and 13 bases at J, leaving 8 bases unmatched. The CDR3 protein is CASSYLIGGGVYF. The CDR3 DNA reads TGTGCCAGCAGTTACCTCATAGGCGGGGGGGTGTACTTC.

This clone was counted only a few times. The chain links TRBV9 to TRBJ1-6; D not resolved. The CDR3 has 14 amino acids. V was cut by 4 bases and J by 7 bases, with 12 bases left in between. Germline loops: CDR1 SGDLS, CDR2 YYNGEE. This chain's CDR3 is CASSPTGLNSPLHF. The CDR3 nucleotides read TGTGCCAGCAGCCCTACTGGTCTAAATTCACCCCTCCACTTT.

This chain uses TRBV5-1 with TRBJ2-5, with 8 bases matching TRBD2. CDR3 size: 15 residues. Trimming cost V 1 base and J 3 bases; bases outside gene matches: 5. The germline CDR1 and CDR2 sequences are SGHRS and YFSETQ. The CDR3 sequence is CASSLLLADEETQYF. DNA of the CDR3: TGCGCCAGCAGCTTGTTACTAGCGGACGAAGAGACCCAGTACTTC.

The V and J genes are TRBV30 and TRBJ1-2, with 7 bases identical to TRBD1. V was pared by 4 bases and J by 2 bases, with 7 bases of the junction left unmatched. Germline CDR1 and CDR2: GTSNPN and SVGIG (reference sequence). CDR3 length equals 14 residues. CDR3 in amino acids: CAWNEGAHNYGYTF. In DNA form, the CDR3 reads TGTGCCTGGAATGAGGGGGCACACAACTATGGCTACACCTTC.

The V gene is TRBV19, the J gene TRBJ2-4, with a tentative D call TRBD2 (6 bases). Trimming stripped 2 bases from V and 8 bases from J, with 10 bases between. The CDR3 loop spans 13 amino acids. Germline-derived CDR1 and CDR2 are LNHDA and SQIVND (reference sequence). The CDR3 loop reads CASSISGSYIQYF. The CDR3 coding sequence is TGTGCCAGTAGTATATCCGGGAGTTACATTCAGTACTTC.

The chain links TRBV18 to TRBJ2-1; 12 nucleotides align to TRBD2. Losses at the gene ends were 6 bases for V and 4 bases for J; bases not matched to a gene: 13. CDR1 is KGHSH and CDR2 is LQKENI in the germline V gene. The CDR3 spans 18 residues. The DNA for the CDR3 is TGTGCCAGCTCCCGCGCGCTACTAGCGGGGGGCTTTTACAATGAGCAGTTCTTC. Protein product: CASSRALLAGGFYNEQFF.

The chain couples TRBV10-3 to TRBJ2-7; TRBD2 is a possible D gene (5 bases). Germline CDR1 reads ENHRY; CDR2 reads SYGVKD. Trimming removed 4 bases from V and 4 bases from J, with 17 bases in between. This CDR3 has 15 residues. The CDR3 DNA sequence: TGTGCCATCAGTGCCCAGGAGCGGTCGGTTTACGAGCAGTACTTC. It is translated as CAISAQERSVYEQYF.

The chain links TRBV6-6 to TRBJ1-5; D not certain. Trimming removed 6 bases at V and 2 bases at J, with 11 bases between. The CDR3 has 14 residues. CDR1 is MNHNY, CDR2 SVGAGI, per germline (reference sequence). The CDR3 loop reads CASRYPVGNQPQHF. The CDR3 DNA is TGTGCCAGCAGGTATCCAGTGGGCAATCAGCCCCAGCATTTT.

V gene TRBV29-1 combines with J gene TRBJ1-2; TRBD1 agrees at 7 bases. The CDR3 is made up of 16 amino acids. Unmatched junction bases numbered 21, after V lost 4 bases and J lost 10 bases. In germline, CDR1 is SQVTM, CDR2 ANQGSEA. In nucleotides, the CDR3 is TGCAGCGTTGCATTATTCCTCGGGACAGTCCGGTATATCTACACCTTC. Its protein product is CSVALFLGTVRYIYTF. Based on the CDR3 plus reference TRBV29-1 and TRBJ1-2, the full variable domain is SAVISQKPSRDICQRGTSLTIQCQVDSQVTMMFWYRQQPGQSLTLIATANQGSEATYESGFVIDKFPISRPNLTFSTLTVSNMSPEDSSIYLCSVALFLGTVRYIYTFGSGTRLTVV.

This chain links TRBV2 with TRBJ1-1; TRBD1 matches 7 bases. CDR3 length: 15 amino acids. Per germline, CDR1 SNHLY and CDR2 FYNNEI. Trimming cost V 2 bases and J 0 bases; bases outside gene matches: 3. Here the CDR3 reads CASSETGAMNTEAFF. The DNA of the CDR3 is TGTGCCAGCAGTGAAACAGGGGCCATGAACACTGAAGCTTTCTTT.

This chain uses TRBV7-9 with TRBJ2-3, with D perhaps TRBD1 (6 bases). This CDR3 has 16 amino acids. Germline CDR1 SEHNR, CDR2 FQNEAQ (reference sequence). The V and J ends lost 5 bases and 1 base respectively, with 16 bases between them. The CDR3 nucleotides are TGTGCCAGCAGCCCTCTGACAGGTCAAGGCACAGATACGCAGTATTTT. Protein: CASSPLTGQGTDTQYF. Together with reference TRBV7-9 and TRBJ2-3, the CDR3 gives the full variable domain: DTGVSQNPRHKITKRGQNVTFRCDPISEHNRLYWYRQTLGQGPEFLTYFQNEAQLEKSRLLSDRFSAERPKGSFSTLEIQRTEQGDSAMYLCASSPLTGQGTDTQYFGPGTRLTVL.

The gene calls are TRBV5-4 and TRBJ2-5, with 8 bases that match TRBD1. The CDR3 has 16 amino acids. Germline trimming cut 4 bases from V and 2 bases from J; bases unmatched to any gene: 10. Germline V gives CDR1 SGHNT, CDR2 YYREEE (reference sequence). CDR3 sequence: CASSIRGRGGQETQYF. As DNA, the CDR3 is TGTGCCAGCAGCATCAGGGGGCGGGGCGGGCAAGAGACCCAGTACTTC.